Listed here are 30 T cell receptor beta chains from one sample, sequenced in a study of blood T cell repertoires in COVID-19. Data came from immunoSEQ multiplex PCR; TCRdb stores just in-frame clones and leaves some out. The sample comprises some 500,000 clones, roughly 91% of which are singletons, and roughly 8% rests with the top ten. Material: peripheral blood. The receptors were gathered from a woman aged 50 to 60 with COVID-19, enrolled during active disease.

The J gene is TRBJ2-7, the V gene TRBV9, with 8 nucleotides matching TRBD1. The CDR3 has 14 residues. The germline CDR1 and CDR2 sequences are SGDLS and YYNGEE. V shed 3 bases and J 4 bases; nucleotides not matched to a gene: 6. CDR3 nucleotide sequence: TGTGCCAGCAGCGCGGCAGGGGGCGCGTACGAGCAGTACTTC. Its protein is CASSAAGGAYEQYF. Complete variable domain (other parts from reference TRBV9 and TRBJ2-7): DSGVTQTPKHLITATGQRVTLRCSPRSGDLSVYWYQQSLDQGLQFLIQYYNGEERAKGNILERFSAQQFPDLHSELNLSSLELGDSALYFCASSAAGGAYEQYFGPGTRLTVT.

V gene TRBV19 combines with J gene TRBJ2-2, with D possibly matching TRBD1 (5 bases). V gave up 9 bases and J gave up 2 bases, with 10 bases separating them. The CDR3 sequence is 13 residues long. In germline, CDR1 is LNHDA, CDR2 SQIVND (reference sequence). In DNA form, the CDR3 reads TGTGCCAGCCGACAGACTAACACCGGGGAGCTGTTTTTT. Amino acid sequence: CASRQTNTGELFF. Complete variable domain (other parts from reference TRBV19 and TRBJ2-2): DGGITQSPKYLFRKEGQNVTLSCEQNLNHDAMYWYRQDPGQGLRLIYYSQIVNDFQKGDIAEGYSVSREKKESFPLTVTSAQKNPTAFYLCASRQTNTGELFFGEGSRLTVL.

The CDR3 nucleotides are TGTGCCAGCAGCTTAGCCGGGTACGCCGGGGAGCTGTTTTTT. Its protein is CASSLAGYAGELFF. The chain couples TRBV7-2 to TRBJ2-2, with D unresolved. V was cut by 0 bases and J by 6 bases, with 8 bases left in between. Germline lookup yields CDR1 SGHTA and CDR2 FQGNSA. The CDR3 loop spans 14 amino acids.

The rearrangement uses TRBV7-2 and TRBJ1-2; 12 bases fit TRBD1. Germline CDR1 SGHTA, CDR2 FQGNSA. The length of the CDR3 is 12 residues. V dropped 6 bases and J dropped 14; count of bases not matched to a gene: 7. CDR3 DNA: TGTGCCAGCAGTCGGGACAGGGGGCCGGGGACCTTC. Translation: CASSRDRGPGTF.

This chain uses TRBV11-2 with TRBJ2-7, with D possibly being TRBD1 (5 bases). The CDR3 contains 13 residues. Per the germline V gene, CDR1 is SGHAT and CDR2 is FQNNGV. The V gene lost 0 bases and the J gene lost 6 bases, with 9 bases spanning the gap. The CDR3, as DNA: TGTGCCAGCAGCTTAGACAGGGATGTCGAGCAGTACTTC. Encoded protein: CASSLDRDVEQYF.

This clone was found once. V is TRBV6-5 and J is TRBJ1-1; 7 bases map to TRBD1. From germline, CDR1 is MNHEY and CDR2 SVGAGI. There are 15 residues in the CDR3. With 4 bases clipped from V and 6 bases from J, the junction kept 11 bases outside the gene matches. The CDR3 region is CASSSPGQNLAEAFF. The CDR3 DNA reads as TGTGCCAGCAGTTCCCCGGGACAGAATTTAGCTGAAGCTTTCTTT.

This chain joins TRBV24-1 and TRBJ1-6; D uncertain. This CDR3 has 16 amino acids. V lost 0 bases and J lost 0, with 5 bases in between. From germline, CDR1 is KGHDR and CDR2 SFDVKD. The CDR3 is CATSDLVSSYNSPLHF. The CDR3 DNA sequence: TGTGCCACCAGTGATTTGGTTAGCTCCTATAATTCACCCCTCCACTTT.

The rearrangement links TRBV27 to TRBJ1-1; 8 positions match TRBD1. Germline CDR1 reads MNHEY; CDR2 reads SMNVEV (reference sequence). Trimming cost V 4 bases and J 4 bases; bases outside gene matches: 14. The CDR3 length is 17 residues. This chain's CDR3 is CASSSAGQALLGTEAFF. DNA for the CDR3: TGTGCCAGCAGTTCGGCGGGACAGGCCTTACTGGGCACTGAAGCTTTCTTT.

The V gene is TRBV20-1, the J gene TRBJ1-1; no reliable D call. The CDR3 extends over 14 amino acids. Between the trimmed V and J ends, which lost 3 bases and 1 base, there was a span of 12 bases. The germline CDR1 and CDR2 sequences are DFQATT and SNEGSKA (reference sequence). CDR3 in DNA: TGCAGTGCTAGTAGACTTCCCAGGAACACTGAAGCTTTCTTT. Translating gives CSASRLPRNTEAFF.

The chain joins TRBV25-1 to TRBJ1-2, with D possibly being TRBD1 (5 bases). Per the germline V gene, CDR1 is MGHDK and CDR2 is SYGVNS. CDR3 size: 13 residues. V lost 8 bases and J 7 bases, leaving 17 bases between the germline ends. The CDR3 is CASGLTPTGGYTF. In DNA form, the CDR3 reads TGTGCCAGCGGACTAACCCCAACAGGTGGCTACACCTTC.

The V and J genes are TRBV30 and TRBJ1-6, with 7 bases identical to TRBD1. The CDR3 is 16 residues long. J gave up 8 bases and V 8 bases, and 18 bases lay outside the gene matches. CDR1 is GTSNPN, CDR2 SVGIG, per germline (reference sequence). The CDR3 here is CAGSPIQTGTYSPLHF. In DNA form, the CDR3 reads TGTGCCGGCTCCCCCATACAGACAGGGACGTATTCACCCCTCCACTTT.

The CDR3 loop reads CASSYDVTSGGNNEQFF. CDR3 sequence (DNA): TGTGCCAGCAGTTACGATGTGACTAGCGGGGGAAACAATGAGCAGTTCTTC. The J gene is TRBJ2-1, the V gene TRBV6-2 or TRBV6-3; TRBD2 agrees at 12 bases. Germline loops: CDR1 MNHEY, CDR2 SVGEGT. V lost 2 bases to trimming and J lost 5 bases; unmatched junction nucleotides: 7. The CDR3 sequence is 17 residues long.

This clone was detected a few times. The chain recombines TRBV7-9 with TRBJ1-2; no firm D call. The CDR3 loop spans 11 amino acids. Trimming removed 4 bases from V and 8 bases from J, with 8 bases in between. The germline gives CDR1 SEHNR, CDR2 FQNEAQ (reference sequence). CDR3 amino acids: CASSSSEGYTF. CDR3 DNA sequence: TGTGCCAGCAGCTCGAGCGAGGGCTACACCTTC.

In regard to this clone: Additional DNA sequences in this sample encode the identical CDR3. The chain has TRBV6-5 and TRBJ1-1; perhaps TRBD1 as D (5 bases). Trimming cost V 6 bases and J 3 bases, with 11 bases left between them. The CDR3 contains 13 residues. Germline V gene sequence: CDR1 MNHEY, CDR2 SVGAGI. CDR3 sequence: CASSSGGDTEAFF. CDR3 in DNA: TGTGCCAGCAGCTCCGGGGGGGACACTGAAGCTTTCTTT.

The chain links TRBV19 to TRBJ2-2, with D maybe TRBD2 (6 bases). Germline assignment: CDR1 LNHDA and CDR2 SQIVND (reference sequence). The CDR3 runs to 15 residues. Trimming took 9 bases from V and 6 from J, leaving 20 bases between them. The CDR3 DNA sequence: TGTGCCAGCCGGGAGCGAGCTCCCGTGTCCGGGGAGCTGTTTTTT. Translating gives CASRERAPVSGELFF.

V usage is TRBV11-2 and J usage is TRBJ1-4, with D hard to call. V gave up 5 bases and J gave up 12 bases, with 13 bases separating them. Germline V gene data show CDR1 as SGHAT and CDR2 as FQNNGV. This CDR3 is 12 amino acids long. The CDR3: CASSPPSPQLFF. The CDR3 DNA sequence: TGTGCCAGCAGCCCCCCCTCCCCCCAACTGTTTTTT.

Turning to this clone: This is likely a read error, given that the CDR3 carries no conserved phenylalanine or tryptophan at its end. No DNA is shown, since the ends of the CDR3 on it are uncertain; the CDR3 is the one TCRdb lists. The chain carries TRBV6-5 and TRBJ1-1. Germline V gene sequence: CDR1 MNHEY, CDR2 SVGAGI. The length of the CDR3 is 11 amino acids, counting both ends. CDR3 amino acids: CASSLREGPGV.

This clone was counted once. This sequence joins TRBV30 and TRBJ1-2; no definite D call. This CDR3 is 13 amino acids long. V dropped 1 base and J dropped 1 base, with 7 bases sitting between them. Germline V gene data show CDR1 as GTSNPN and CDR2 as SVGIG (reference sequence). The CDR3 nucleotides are TGTGCCTGGAGTGGAGGTAATAACTATGGCTACACCTTC. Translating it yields CAWSGGNNYGYTF.

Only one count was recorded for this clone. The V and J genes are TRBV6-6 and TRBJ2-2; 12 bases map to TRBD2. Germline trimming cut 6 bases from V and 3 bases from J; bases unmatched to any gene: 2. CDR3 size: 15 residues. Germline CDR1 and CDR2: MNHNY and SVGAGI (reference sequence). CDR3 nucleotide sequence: TGTGCCAGCAGGCTAGCGGGGGGGGACACCGGGGAGCTGTTTTTT. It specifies CASRLAGGDTGELFF.

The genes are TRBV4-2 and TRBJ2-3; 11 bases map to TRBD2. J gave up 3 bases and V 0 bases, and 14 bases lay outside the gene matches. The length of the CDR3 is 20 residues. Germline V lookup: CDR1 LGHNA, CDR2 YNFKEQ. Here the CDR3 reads CASSQDWASGGSLTTDTQYF. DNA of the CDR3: TGTGCCAGCAGCCAAGATTGGGCTAGCGGGGGGTCCCTCACTACAGATACGCAGTATTTT.

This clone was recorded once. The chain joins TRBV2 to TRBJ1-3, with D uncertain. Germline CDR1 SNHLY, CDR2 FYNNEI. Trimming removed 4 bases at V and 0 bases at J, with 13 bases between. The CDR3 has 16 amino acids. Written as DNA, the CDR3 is TGTGCCAGCAGTGTGCAGGTCTCGAGCTCTGGAAACACCATATATTTT. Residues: CASSVQVSSSGNTIYF. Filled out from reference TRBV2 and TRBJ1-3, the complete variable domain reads EPEVTQTPSHQVTQMGQEVILRCVPISNHLYFYWYRQILGQKVEFLVSFYNNEISEKSEIFDDQFSVERPDGSNFTLKIRSTKLEDSAMYFCASSVQVSSSGNTIYFGEGSWLTVV.

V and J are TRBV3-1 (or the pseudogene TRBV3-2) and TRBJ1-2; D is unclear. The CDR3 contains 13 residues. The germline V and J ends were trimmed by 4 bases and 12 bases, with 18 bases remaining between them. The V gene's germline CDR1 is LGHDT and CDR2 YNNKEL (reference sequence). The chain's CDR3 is CASSPLGTEEHTF. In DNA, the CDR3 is TGTGCCAGCAGCCCGTTGGGAACGGAGGAGCACACCTTC.

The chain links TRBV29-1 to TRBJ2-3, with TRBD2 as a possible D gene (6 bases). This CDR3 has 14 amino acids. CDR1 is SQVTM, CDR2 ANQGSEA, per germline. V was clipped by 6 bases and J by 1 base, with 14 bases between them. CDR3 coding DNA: TGCAGCGTCCGCCCCGGGACTGGCACAGATACGCAGTATTTT. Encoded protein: CSVRPGTGTDTQYF.

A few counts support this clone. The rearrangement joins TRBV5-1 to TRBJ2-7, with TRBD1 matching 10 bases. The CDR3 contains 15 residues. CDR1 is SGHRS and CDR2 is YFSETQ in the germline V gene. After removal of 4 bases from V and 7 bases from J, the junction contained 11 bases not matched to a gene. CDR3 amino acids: CASSGAGTGAREQYF. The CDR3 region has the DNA TGCGCCAGCAGCGGAGCCGGGACAGGGGCGAGGGAGCAGTACTTC. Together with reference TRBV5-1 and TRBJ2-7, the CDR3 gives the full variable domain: KAGVTQTPRYLIKTRGQQVTLSCSPISGHRSVSWYQQTPGQGLQFLFEYFSETQRNKGNFPGRFSGRQFSNSRSEMNVSTLELGDSALYLCASSGAGTGAREQYFGPGTRLTVT.

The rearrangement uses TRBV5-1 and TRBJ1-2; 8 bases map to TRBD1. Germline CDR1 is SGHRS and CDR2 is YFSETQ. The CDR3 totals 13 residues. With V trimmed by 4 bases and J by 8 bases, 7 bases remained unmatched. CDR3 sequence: CASSENQGAGYTF. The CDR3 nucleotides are TGCGCCAGCAGCGAGAATCAGGGGGCGGGCTACACCTTC.

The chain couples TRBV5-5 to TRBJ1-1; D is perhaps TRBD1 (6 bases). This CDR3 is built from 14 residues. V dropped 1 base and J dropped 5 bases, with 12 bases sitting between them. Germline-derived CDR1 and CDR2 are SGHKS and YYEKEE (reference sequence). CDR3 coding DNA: TGTGCCAGCAGCTTGTTACAGGGTAGGACTGAAGCTTTCTTT. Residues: CASSLLQGRTEAFF.

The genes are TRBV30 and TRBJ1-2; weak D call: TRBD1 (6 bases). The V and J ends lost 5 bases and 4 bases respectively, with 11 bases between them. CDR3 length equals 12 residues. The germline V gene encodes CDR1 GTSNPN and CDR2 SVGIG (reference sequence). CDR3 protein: CAWAGVFYGYTF. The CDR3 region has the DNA TGTGCCTGGGCAGGGGTTTTCTATGGCTACACCTTC.

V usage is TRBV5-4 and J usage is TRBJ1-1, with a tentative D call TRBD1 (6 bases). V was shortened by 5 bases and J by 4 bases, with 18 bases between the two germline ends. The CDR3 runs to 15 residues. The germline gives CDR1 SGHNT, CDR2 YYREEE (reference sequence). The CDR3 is CASRDRRVGGTEAFF. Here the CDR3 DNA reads TGTGCCAGCAGAGACCGACGGGTAGGGGGCACTGAAGCTTTCTTT.

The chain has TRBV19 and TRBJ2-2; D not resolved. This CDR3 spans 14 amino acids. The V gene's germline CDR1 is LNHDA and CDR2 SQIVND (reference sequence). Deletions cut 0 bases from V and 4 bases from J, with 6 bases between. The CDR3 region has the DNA TGTGCCAGTAGTATAGACCGGGTCACCGGGGAGCTGTTTTTT. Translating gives CASSIDRVTGELFF.

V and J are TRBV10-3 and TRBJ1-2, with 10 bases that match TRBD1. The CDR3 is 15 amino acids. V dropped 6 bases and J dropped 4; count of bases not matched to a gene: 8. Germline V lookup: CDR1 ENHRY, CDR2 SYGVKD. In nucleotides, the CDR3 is TGTGCCATCAGCCGAGGGGGGGACAGGGGCTATGGCTACACCTTC. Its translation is CAISRGGDRGYGYTF.